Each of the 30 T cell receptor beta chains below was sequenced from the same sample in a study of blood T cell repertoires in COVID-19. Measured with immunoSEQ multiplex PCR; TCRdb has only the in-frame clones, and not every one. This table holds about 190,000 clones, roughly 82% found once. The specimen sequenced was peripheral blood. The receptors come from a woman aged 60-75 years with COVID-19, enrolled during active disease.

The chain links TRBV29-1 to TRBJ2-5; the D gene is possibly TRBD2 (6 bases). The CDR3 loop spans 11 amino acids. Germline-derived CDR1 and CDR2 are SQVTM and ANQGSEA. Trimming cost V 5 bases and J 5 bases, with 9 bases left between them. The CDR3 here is CSVQEGETQYF. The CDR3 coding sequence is TGCAGCGTTCAGGAGGGCGAGACCCAGTACTTC.

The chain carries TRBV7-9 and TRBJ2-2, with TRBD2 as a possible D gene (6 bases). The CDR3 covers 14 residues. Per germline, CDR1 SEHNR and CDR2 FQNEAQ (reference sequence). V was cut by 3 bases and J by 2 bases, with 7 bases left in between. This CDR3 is CASSFGSNTGELFF. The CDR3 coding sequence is TGTGCCAGCAGCTTCGGGAGCAACACCGGGGAGCTGTTTTTT.

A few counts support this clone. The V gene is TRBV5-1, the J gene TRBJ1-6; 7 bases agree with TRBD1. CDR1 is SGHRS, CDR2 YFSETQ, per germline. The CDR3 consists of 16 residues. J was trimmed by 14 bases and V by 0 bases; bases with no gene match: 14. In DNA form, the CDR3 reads TGCGCCAGCAGCTTGGAAGACAGGGTCGGGGATGTGACCCTCCACTTT. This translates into CASSLEDRVGDVTLHF.

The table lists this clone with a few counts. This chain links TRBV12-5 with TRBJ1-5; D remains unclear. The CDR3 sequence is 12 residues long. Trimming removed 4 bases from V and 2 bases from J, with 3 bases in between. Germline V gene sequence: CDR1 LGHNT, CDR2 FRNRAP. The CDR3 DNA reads TGTGCTAGTGGTTCGGGCAATCAGCCCCAGCATTTT. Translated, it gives CASGSGNQPQHF.

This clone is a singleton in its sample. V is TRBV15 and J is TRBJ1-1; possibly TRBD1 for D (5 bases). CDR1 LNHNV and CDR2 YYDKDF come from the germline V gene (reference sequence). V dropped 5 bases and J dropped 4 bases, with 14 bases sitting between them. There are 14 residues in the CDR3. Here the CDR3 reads CATSARQWGTEAFF. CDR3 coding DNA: TGTGCCACCAGCGCACGACAGTGGGGCACTGAAGCTTTCTTT.

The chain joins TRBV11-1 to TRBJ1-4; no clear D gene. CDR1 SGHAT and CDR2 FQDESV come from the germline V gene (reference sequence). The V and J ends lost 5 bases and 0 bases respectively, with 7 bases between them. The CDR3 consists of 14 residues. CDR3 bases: TGTGCCAGCAGCAACTGCGCAACTAATGAAAAACTGTTTTTT. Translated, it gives CASSNCATNEKLFF.

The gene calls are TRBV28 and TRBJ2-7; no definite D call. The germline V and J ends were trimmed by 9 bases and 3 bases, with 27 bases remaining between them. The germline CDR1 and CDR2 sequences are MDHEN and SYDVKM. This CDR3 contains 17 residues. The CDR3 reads CARSPERFWQFYYEQYV. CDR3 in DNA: TGTGCCAGATCCCCGGAGAGATTTTGGCAGTTTTACTACGAGCAGTACGTC.

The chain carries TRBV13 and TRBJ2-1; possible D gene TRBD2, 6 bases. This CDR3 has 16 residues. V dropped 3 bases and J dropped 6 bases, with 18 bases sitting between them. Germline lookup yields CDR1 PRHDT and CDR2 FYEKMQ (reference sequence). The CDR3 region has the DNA TGTGCCAGCAGCTTCAAAAGCCCGGGAGACGGCAATGAGCAGTTCTTC. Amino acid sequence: CASSFKSPGDGNEQFF. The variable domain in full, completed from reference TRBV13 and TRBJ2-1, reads AAGVIQSPRHLIKEKRETATLKCYPIPRHDTVYWYQQGPGQDPQFLISFYEKMQSDKGSIPDRFSAQQFSDYHSELNMSSLELGDSALYFCASSFKSPGDGNEQFFGPGTRLTVL.

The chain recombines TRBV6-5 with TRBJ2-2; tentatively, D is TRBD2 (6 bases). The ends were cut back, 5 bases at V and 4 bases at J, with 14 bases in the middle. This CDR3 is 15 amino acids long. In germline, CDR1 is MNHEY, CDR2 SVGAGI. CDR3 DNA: TGTGCCAGCAGTCCACGGGGGATCGGCACCGGGGAGCTGTTTTTT. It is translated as CASSPRGIGTGELFF.

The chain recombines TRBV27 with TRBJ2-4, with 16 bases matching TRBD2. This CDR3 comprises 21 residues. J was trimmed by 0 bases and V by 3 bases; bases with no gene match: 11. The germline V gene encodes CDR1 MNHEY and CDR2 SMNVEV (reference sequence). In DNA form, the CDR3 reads TGTGCCAGCAGTTTTCAAGACCCGGGACTAGCGGGAGGGATAGCCAAAAACATTCAGTACTTC. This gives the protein CASSFQDPGLAGGIAKNIQYF.

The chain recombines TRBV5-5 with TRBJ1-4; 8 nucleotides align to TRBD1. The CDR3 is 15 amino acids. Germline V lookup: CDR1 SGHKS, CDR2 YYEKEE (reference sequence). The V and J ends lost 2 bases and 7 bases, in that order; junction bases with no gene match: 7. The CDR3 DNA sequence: TGTGCCAGCAGCTTCCTACAGGGGGAAGGTGAAAAACTGTTTTTT. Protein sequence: CASSFLQGEGEKLFF.

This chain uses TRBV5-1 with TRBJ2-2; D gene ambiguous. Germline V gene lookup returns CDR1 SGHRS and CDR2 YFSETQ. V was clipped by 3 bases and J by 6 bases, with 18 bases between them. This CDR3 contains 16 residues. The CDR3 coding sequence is TGCGCCAGCAGCTCCTTTGGCGGTCGTATCCCCGGGGAGCTGTTTTTT. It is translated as CASSSFGGRIPGELFF.

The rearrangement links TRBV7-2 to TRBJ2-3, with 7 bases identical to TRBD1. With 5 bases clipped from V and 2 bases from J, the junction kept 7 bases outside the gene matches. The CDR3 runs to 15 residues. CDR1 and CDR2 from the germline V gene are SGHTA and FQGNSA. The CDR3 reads CASSRRQGNTDTQYF. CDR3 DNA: TGTGCCAGCAGCCGGCGACAGGGCAACACAGATACGCAGTATTTT. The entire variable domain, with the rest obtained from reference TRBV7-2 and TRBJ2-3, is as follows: GAGVSQSPSNKVTEKGKDVELRCDPISGHTALYWYRQSLGQGLEFLIYFQGNSAPDKSGLPSDRFSAERTGGSVSTLTIQRTQQEDSAVYLCASSRRQGNTDTQYFGPGTRLTVL.

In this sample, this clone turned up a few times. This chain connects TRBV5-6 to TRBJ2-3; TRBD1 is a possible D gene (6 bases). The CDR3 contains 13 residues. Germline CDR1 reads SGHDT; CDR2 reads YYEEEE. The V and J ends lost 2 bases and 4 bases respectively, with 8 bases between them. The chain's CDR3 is CASSFPGADTQYF. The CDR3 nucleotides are TGTGCCAGCAGCTTCCCAGGGGCAGATACGCAGTATTTT.

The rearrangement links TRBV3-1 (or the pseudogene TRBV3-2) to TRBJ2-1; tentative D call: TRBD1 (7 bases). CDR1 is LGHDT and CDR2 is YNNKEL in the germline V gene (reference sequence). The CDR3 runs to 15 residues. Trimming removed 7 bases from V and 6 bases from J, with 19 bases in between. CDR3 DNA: TGTGCCAGCACCCGGGACTCAACAGGGGTCAATGAGCAGTTCTTC. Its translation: CASTRDSTGVNEQFF.

CDR3 region: CASSLIETTFRQDTQYF. In nucleotides, the CDR3 is TGTGCCAGCAGCCTAATAGAAACTACTTTTCGGCAGGATACGCAGTATTTT. The V call is TRBV7-6, the J call TRBJ2-3, with no clear D. The CDR3 has 17 residues. V was shortened by 5 bases and J by 6 bases, with 24 bases between the two germline ends. From germline, CDR1 is SGHVS and CDR2 FNYEAQ.

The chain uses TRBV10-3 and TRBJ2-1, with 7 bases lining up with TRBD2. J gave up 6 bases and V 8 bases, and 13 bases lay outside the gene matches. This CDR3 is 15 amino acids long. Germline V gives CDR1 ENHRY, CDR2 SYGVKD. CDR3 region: CAIGQSGGEGNEQFF. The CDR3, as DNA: TGTGCCATCGGTCAAAGCGGCGGGGAGGGCAATGAGCAGTTCTTC.

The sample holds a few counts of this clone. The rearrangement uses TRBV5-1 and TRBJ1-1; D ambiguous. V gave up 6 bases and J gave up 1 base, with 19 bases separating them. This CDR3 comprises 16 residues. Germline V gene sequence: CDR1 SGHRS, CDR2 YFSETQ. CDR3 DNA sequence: TGCGCCAGCATCCCGACTACGGGTGCTGGGAACACTGAAGCTTTCTTT. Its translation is CASIPTTGAGNTEAFF.

CDR3 sequence: CASRLAGSSYEQYV. The DNA for the CDR3 is TGTGCCAGCAGACTAGCGGGATCCTCCTACGAGCAGTACGTC. The rearrangement links TRBV6-5 to TRBJ2-7, with TRBD2 matching 10 bases. Germline V lookup: CDR1 MNHEY, CDR2 SVGAGI. V lost 6 bases to trimming and J lost 0 bases; unmatched junction nucleotides: 2. This CDR3 region has 14 residues.

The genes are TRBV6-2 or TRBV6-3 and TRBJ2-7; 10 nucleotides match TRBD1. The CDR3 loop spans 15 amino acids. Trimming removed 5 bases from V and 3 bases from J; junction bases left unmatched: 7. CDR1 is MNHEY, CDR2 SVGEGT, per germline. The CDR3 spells CASSGPGQGHYEQYV. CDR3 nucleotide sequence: TGTGCCAGCAGTGGCCCGGGACAGGGGCACTACGAGCAGTACGTC.

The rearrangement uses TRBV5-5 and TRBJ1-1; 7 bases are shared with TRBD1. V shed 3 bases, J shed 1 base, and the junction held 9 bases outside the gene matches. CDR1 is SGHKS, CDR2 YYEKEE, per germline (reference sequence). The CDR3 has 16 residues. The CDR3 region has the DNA TGTGCCAGCAGCTGGCACAGGGGCGGAACGAACACTGAAGCTTTCTTT. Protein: CASSWHRGGTNTEAFF.

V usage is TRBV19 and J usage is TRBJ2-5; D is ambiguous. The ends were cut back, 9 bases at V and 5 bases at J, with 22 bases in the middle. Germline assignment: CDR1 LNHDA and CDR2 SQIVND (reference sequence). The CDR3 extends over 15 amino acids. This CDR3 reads CASRLRDLPSETQYF. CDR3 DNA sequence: TGTGCCAGCCGACTCCGAGACTTACCGAGTGAGACCCAGTACTTC.

The DNA of the CDR3 is TGTGCCAGCAGTTTACCGGGGGTTTTGAGGGAGCTGTTTTTT. Translating gives CASSLPGVLRELFF. The rearrangement joins TRBV28 to TRBJ2-2, with D maybe TRBD2 (6 bases). Per germline, CDR1 MDHEN and CDR2 SYDVKM. The CDR3 has 14 residues. V lost 2 bases to trimming and J lost 9 bases, with 13 bases between them.

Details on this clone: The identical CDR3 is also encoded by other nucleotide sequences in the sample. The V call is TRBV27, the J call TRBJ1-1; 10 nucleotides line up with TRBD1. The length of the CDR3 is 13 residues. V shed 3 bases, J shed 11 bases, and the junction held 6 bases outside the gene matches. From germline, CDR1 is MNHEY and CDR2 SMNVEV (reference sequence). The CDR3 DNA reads TGTGCCAGCAGTTTGCCGGGACAGGGGAAGGCTTTCTTT. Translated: CASSLPGQGKAFF.

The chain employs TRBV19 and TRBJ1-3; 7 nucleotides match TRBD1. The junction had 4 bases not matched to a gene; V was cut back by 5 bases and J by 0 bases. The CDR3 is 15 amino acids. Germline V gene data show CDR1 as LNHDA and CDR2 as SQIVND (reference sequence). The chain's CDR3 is CASSEDRSSGNTIYF. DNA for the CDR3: TGTGCCAGTAGTGAGGACAGGAGCTCTGGAAACACCATATATTTT.

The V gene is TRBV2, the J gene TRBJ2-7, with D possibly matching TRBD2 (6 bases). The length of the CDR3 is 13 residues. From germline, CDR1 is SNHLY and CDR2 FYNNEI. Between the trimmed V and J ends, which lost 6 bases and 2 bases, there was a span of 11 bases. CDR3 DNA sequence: TGTGCCAGCAGGGAGGGAACCCCCTACGAGCAGTACTTC. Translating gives CASREGTPYEQYF. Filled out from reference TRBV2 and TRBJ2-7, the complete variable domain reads EPEVTQTPSHQVTQMGQEVILRCVPISNHLYFYWYRQILGQKVEFLVSFYNNEISEKSEIFDDQFSVERPDGSNFTLKIRSTKLEDSAMYFCASREGTPYEQYFGPGTRLTVT.

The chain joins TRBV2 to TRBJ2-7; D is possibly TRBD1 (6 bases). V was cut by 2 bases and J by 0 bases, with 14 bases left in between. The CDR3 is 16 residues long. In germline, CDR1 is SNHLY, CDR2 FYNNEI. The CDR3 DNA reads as TGTGCCAGCAGTGAACCGTACAGGGTGGGCTCCTACGAGCAGTACTTC. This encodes CASSEPYRVGSYEQYF.

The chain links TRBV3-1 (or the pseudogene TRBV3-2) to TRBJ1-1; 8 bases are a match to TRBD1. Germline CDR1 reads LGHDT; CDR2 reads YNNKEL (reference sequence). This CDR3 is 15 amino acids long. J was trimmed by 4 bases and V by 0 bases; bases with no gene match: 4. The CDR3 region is CASSQDGTGGTEAFF. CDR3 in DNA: TGTGCCAGCAGCCAAGATGGAACAGGGGGCACTGAAGCTTTCTTT.

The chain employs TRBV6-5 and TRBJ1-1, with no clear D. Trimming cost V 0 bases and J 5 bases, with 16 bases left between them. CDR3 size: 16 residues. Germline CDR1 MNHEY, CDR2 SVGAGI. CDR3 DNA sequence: TGTGCCAGCAGTTACTCGACTTTCCCCATGCGTACTGAAGCTTTCTTT. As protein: CASSYSTFPMRTEAFF.

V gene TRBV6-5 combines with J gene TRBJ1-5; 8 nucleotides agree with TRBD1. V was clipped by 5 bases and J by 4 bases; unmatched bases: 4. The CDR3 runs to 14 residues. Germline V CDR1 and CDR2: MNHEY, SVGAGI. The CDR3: CASSTDRVNQPQHF. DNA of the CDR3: TGTGCCAGCAGTACGGACAGGGTGAATCAGCCCCAGCATTTT.